The source of this T cell receptor beta chain is a study of T cell clones after liver transplantation. Sequencing used immunoSEQ multiplex PCR; TCRdb keeps in-frame clones, though not all of them. Among more than 95,000 clones listed, 82% were seen once. The CDR3 has 15 residues. Per the germline V gene, CDR1 is SGHNT and CDR2 is YYREEE (reference sequence). The V end was cut by 4 bases, the J end by 7 bases, with 17 bases between. The receptor comes from a human donor who received a liver transplant. J is TRBJ2-2 and V is TRBV5-4, with D possibly matching TRBD1 (6 bases). Sample: CD4+ T cells from blood, taken before liver transplant. In nucleotides, the CDR3 is TGTGCCAGCAGCACCGGGGAGAGGGGGAGCGGGGAGCTGTTTTTT. This sequence encodes CASSTGERGSGELFF.